This TCR beta chain was documented in a study of Ad26.COV2.S vaccination and SARS-CoV-2 variants. Study background: Ad26.COV2.S was injected intramuscularly once or twice, 56 days apart.

Study-wide results and limits: Recipients of vaccine and of placebo showed similar breadth of their non-spike TCR repertoires.

Documented treatment: 15 to 20 received Ad26.COV2.S at low or high dose, single or two shots; several received placebo; per-sample allocation not given. Collection of the samples took place on day 63 after the first injection of vaccine or placebo. The repertoire was sequenced with immunoSEQ multiplex PCR; TCRdb's copy has only in-frame clones and lacks some. The repertoire holds 400,000 to 450,000 clones, with about 93% as singletons. This CDR3 region has 16 residues. V shed 1 base and J 8 bases; nucleotides not matched to a gene: 7. Per the germline V gene, CDR1 is MGHRA and CDR2 is YSYEKL. Note on this clone: Its antigen is undetermined.

The sequence came from a person aged 18-65 years who received the Ad26.COV2.S COVID-19 vaccine or a placebo. The chain carries TRBV4-1 and TRBJ2-1, with 11 bases lining up with TRBD2. The sequenced sample was peripheral blood, obtained in a trial of Ad26.COV2.S vaccine versus placebo. CDR3 in DNA: TGCGCCAGCAGCCAAGTTAGCGGGAGGGCCGTGGATGAGCAGTTCTTC. Amino acids: CASSQVSGRAVDEQFF.